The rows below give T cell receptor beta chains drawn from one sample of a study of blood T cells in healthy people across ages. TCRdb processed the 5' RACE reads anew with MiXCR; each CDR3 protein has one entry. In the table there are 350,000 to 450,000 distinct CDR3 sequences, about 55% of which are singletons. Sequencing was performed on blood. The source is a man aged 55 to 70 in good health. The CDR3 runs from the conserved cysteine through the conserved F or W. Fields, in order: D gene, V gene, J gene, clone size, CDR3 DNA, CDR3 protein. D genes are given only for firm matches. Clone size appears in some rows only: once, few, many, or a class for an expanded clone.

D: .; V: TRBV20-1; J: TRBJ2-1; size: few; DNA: TGCAGTGCTCGGGGGCCTGATTACAATGAGCAGTTCTTC; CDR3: CSARGPDYNEQFF
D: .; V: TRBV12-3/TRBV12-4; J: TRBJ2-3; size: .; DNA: TGTGCCAGCACTTTCGGAGATACGCAGTATTTT; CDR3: CASTFGDTQYF
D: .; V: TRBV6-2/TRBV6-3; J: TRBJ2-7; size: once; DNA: TGTGCCAGCAGTTACGCAGGGACCAGGGAGCAGTACTTC; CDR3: CASSYAGTREQYF
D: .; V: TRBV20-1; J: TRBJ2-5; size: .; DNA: TGCAGTGCTAGAGGGAACTTCGACCAAGAGACCCAGTACTTC; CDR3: CSARGNFDQETQYF
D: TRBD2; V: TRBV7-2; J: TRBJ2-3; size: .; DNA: TGTGCCAGCAGAACAACTAGCGTGCGCACAGATACGCAGTATTTT; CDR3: CASRTTSVRTDTQYF
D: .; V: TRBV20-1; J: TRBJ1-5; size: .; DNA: TGCAGTGCTGTACCGCGGGCCAGGTATAGCAATCAGCCCCAGCATTTT; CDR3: CSAVPRARYSNQPQHF
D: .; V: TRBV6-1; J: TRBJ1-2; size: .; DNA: TGTGCCAGCAGTGAAGGACTAAGGGATGGCTACACCTTC; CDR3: CASSEGLRDGYTF
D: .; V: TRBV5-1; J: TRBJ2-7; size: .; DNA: TGCGCCAGCAGCTTGATTGTCAGCCACGAGCAGTACTTC; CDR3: CASSLIVSHEQYF
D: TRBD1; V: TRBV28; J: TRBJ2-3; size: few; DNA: TGTGCCAGCAGTTTACAGGGGGCTAGCGGCACAGATACGCAGTATTTT; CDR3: CASSLQGASGTDTQYF
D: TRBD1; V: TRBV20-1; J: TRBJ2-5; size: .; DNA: TGCAGTGCCGAGGGGCAGGGGGCCTCGGGCGAGCGGTACTTC; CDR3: CSAEGQGASGERYF
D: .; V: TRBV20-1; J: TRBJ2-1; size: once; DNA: TGCAGTGCTGGAGCGGAGGCTAGCCCCTACAATGGGCAGTTCTTC; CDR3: CSAGAEASPYNGQFF
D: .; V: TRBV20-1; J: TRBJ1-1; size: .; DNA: TGCAGTGCTAGAGATTTCAGGGTAACTGAAGCTTTCTTT; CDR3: CSARDFRVTEAFF
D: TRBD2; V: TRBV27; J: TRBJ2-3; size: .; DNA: TGTGCCACCAGAACCGGGGGGGGTACGCAGTATTTT; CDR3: CATRTGGGTQYF
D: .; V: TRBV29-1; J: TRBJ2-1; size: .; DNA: TGCAGCGTTGAGGGGAGCTCCTACAATGAGCAGTTCTTC; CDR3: CSVEGSSYNEQFF
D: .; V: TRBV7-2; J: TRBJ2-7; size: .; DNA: TGTGCCAGCAGCTTAAGTGGACAGATCTACGGGCAGTACTTC; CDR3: CASSLSGQIYGQYF
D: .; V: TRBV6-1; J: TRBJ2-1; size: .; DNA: TGTGCCAGCCAAAGGACTGGTGAGCAGTTCTTC; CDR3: CASQRTGEQFF
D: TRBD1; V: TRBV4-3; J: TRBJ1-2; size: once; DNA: TGCGCCAGCAGCCAAGATCGGTCAGGGGGCAAAGGTGGCTACACCTTC; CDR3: CASSQDRSGGKGGYTF
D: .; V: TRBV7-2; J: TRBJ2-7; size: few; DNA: TGTGCCAGCAGCCCCAGGGGGGGGTCCTACGAGCAGTACTTC; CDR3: CASSPRGGSYEQYF
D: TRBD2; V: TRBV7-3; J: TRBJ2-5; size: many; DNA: TGTGCCAGCAGCATGACTAGCGGACAAGAGACCCAGTACTTC; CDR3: CASSMTSGQETQYF
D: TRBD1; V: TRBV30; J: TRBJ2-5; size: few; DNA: TGTGCCTGGGGGAAACAGGGGACAGCGACCCAGTACTTC; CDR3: CAWGKQGTATQYF
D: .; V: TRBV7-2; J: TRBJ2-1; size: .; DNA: TGTGCCAGCAGCCCAGCGTTTAGTGAGCAGTTCTTC; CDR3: CASSPAFSEQFF
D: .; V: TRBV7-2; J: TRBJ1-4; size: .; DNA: TGTGCCAGCAGCTTGGGATGGCGTAATGAAAAACTGTTTTTT; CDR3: CASSLGWRNEKLFF
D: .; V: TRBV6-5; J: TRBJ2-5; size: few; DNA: TGTGCCAGCAGTTACTCTGGCAGGGGGGAAGAGACCCAGTACTTC; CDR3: CASSYSGRGEETQYF
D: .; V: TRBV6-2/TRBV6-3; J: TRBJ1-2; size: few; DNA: TGTGCCAGCAGTTTCCCACGTGCAGGGGTCTATGGCTACACCTTC; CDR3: CASSFPRAGVYGYTF
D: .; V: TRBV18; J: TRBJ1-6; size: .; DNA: TGTGCCAGCTCACCCAGCCAGGACAGTAATTCACCCCTCCACTTT; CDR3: CASSPSQDSNSPLHF
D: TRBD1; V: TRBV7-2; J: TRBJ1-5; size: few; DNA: TGTGCCAGCAGCTTAGGGACAGGGGCCCCCCAGCCCCAGCATTTT; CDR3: CASSLGTGAPQPQHF
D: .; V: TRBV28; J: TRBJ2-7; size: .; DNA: TGTGCCAGCAGTGCTCCGGGAGAGACCTACGAGCAGTACTTC; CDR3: CASSAPGETYEQYF
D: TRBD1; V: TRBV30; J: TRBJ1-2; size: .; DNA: TGTGCCTCGGACAGGAACGTCTATGGCTACACCTTC; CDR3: CASDRNVYGYTF
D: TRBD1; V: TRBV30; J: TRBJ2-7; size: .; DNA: TGTGCCTGGAGGGGACAGGGGGCTGGGGAGCAGTACTTC; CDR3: CAWRGQGAGEQYF
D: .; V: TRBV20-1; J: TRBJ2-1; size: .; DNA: TGCAGTGCTAGAGATGGGGGATTGTCGGATGAGCAGTTCTTC; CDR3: CSARDGGLSDEQFF
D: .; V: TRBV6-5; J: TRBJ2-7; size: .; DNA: TGTGCCAGCAGTTACAGGGGGGGAGTCAACCACAATGAGCAGTACTTC; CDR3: CASSYRGGVNHNEQYF
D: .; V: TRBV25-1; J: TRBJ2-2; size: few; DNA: TGTGCCAGCAGTGTAAGGGAGACCGGGGAGCTGTTTTTT; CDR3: CASSVRETGELFF
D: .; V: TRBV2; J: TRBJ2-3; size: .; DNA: TGTGCCAGCCCTCGGGTCAGCAACACAGATACGCAGTATTTT; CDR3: CASPRVSNTDTQYF
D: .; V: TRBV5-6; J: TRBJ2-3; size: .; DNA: TGTGCCAGCAGCTTGGAGGGGCCCAGCACAGATACGCAGTATTTT; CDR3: CASSLEGPSTDTQYF
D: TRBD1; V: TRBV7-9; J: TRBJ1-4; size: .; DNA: TGTGCCAGCAGACCTAACGACAGGGGAAAACTGTTTTTT; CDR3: CASRPNDRGKLFF
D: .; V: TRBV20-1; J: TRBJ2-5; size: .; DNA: TGCAGTGCTAGTCCCGGACTGGTACAAGAGACCCAGTACTTC; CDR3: CSASPGLVQETQYF
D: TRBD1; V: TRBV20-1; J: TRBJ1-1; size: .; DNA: TGCAGTGGATTACCAGTTCCGGGACAGGGGTGGGGGGACACTGAAGCTTTCTTT; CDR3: CSGLPVPGQGWGDTEAFF
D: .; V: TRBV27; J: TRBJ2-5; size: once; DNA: TGTGCCAGCAGTGACGACCAGGGGTCGAGGGAGACCCAGTACTTC; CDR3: CASSDDQGSRETQYF
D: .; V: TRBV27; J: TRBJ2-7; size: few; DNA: TGTGCCAGCAGTTCGGCGACTTACTACTACGAGCAGTACTTC; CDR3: CASSSATYYYEQYF
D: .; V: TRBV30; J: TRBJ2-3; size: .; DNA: TGTGCCTGGAGTTGGACAGTTAGCACAGATACGCAGTATTTT; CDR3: CAWSWTVSTDTQYF
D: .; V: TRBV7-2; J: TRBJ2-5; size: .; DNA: TGTGCCAGCAGCCCCCCCTCCTTCCAAGAGACCCAGTACTTC; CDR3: CASSPPSFQETQYF
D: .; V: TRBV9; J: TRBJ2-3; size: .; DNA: TGTGCCAGCAGCGTCCTTTACACAGATACGCAGTATTTT; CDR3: CASSVLYTDTQYF
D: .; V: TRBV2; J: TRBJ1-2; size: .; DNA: TGTGCCAGCAGTGCCGGGACACCTGGCTACACCTTC; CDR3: CASSAGTPGYTF
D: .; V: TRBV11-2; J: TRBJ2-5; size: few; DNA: TGTGCCAGCAGCCTGCTAACTAGACTTGGGACCCAGTACTTC; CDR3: CASSLLTRLGTQYF
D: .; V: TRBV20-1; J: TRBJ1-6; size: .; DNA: TGCAGTGCTAGAGATGTGCGACAGCCAAATTCACCCCTCCACTTT; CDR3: CSARDVRQPNSPLHF
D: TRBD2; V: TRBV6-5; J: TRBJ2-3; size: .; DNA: TGTGCCAGCAGCCACCGGGGTACTAGCGGGAGTAATACGCAGTATTTT; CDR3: CASSHRGTSGSNTQYF
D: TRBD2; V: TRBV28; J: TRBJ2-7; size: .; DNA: TGTGCCAGCAGTTTATATCCCCTTGCGGGAGAAGTAGGCGACGAGCAGTACTTC; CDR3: CASSLYPLAGEVGDEQYF
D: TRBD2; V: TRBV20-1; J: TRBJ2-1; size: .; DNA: TGCAGTGCTAGGCCGGGACTAGCGATCAATGAGCAGTTCTTC; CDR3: CSARPGLAINEQFF
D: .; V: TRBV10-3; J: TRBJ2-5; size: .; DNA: TGTGCCATCAGTGAGTCTAGCGGTCAAGAGACCCAGTACTTC; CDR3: CAISESSGQETQYF
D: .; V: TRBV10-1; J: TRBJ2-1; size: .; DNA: TGCGCCAGCAGTGAGCTTGGAGGTGAGCAGTTCTTC; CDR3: CASSELGGEQFF
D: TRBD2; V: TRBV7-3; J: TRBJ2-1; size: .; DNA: TGTGCCAGCAGCTTACCCCTAGCGGGGAATGAGCAGTTCTTC; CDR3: CASSLPLAGNEQFF
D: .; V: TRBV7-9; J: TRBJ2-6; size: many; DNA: TGTGCCAGCAGCTCCCCTCTGAGGGCTGGGGCCAACGTCCTGACTTTC; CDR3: CASSSPLRAGANVLTF
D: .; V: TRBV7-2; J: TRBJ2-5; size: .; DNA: TGTGCCAGCAGCTTACCTCCGGGATCCTACAAGCAGTACTTC; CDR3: CASSLPPGSYKQYF
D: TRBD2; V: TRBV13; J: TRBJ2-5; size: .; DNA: TGTGCCAGCAGCTTAATGCCCCTAGCGGGGAGCCACGGTGAGACCCAGTACTTC; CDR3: CASSLMPLAGSHGETQYF